This T cell receptor (beta chain) was identified during a study of T cells in Graves' hyperthyroidism and ophthalmopathy. Study context: The blood sample was taken at first diagnosis, before treatment began. Overall study findings and caveats: Ophthalmopathy was told apart from stable hyperthyroidism by a 13 V-J model. In the blood, most expanded thyroid clonotypes above 0.001 appeared as well.

The investigators amplified TCR beta CDR3 regions from RNA transcripts. The primer set for the first-round RT-PCR of the TCR CDR3 was HTBI. MiXCR was run by TCRdb on the multiplex PCR reads, yielding one entry per CDR3 protein. Here the sample spans some 620,000 distinct CDR3 sequences, under 20% being singletons. This clonotype came up many times. Its specificity is not known. Per germline, CDR1 SGHNT and CDR2 YENEEA. The CDR3 covers 13 residues. V was trimmed by 5 bases and J by 3 bases, leaving 7 bases between them. Uncontrolled infection, other autoimmune disease, pregnancy or lactation excluded patients.

This chain uses TRBV11-3 with TRBJ2-2; D call uncertain. Sample: blood. The sequence was obtained from a woman aged 30 to 39 with Graves' hyperthyroidism. The CDR3 nucleotides are TGTGCCAGCAGCGCGGTGGACACCGGGGAGCTGTTTTTT. This translates into CASSAVDTGELFF. The entire variable domain, with the rest obtained from reference TRBV11-3 and TRBJ2-2, is as follows: EAGVVQSPRYKIIEKKQPVAFWCNPISGHNTLYWYLQNLGQGPELLIRYENEEAVDDSQLPKDRFSAERLKGVDSTLKIQPAELGDSAVYLCASSAVDTGELFFGEGSRLTVL.